These T cell receptor beta chains were read from a single sample in a study of cytomegalovirus exposure and HLA in healthy donors. Generated by immunoSEQ multiplex PCR, the TCRdb table keeps only in-frame clones and is missing some. The data contain 150,000 to 180,000 clones, less than 80% of them seen just once; the ten biggest clones take up 2.1%. The sample comprised PBMCs. The source of these receptors is a young man in good health and CMV-seronegative. The CDR3 runs from the conserved cysteine through the conserved F or W. A D gene is named only where the DNA matches it firmly. Some rows have no size entry. The others give once, few or many, or a class for an expanded clone.

v_gene	d_gene	j_gene	abundance	CDR3aa	CDR3nt
TRBV7-2	.	TRBJ2-3	few	CASSFPSLDTQYF	TGTGCCAGCAGCTTCCCCTCTTTAGATACGCAGTATTTT
TRBV9	TRBD2	TRBJ2-1	few	CASSVDSGGSYNEQFF	TGTGCCAGCAGCGTAGATAGCGGGGGCTCCTACAATGAGCAGTTCTTC
TRBV6-1	.	TRBJ1-1	few	CASKMGGEAFF	TGTGCCAGCAAGATGGGGGGAGAAGCTTTCTTT
TRBV2	.	TRBJ1-2	.	CASLLSIDRDYGYTF	TGTGCCAGCCTGTTGAGTATCGACAGAGACTATGGCTACACCTTC
TRBV5-6	.	TRBJ2-5	.	CASSFGGGGKTQYF	TGTGCCAGCAGCTTTGGGGGTGGGGGCAAGACCCAGTACTTC
TRBV7-9	.	TRBJ2-3	.	CASSLGRSTDTQYF	TGTGCCAGCAGCTTAGGGCGGAGCACAGATACGCAGTATTTT
TRBV7-3	.	TRBJ2-2	.	CASSSHTGELFF	TGTGCCAGCAGCTCACATACCGGGGAGCTGTTTTTT
TRBV5-1	.	TRBJ2-5	.	CASSPLDVAETQYF	TGCGCCAGCAGCCCCCTTGATGTGGCCGAGACCCAGTACTTC
TRBV19	.	TRBJ2-1	.	CASSIVSNEQFF	TGTGCCAGTAGTATAGTATCCAATGAGCAGTTCTTC
TRBV19	TRBD1	TRBJ1-5	.	CASSPGQGNQPQHF	TGTGCCAGTAGTCCGGGACAGGGAAATCAGCCCCAGCATTTT
TRBV15	TRBD1	TRBJ2-7	.	CATSNQDRVSEQYF	TGTGCCACCAGCAACCAGGACAGGGTGAGCGAGCAGTACTTC
TRBV28	TRBD1	TRBJ1-3	.	CASSLGDRSSGNTIYF	TGTGCCAGCAGTTTGGGGGACAGGAGCTCTGGAAACACCATATATTTT
TRBV6-5	TRBD1	TRBJ2-3	.	CASRKTGSTDTQYF	TGTGCCAGCAGAAAGACAGGGAGCACAGATACGCAGTATTTT
TRBV27	.	TRBJ2-1	.	CASRLRFDEQFF	TGTGCCAGCAGACTAAGGTTCGATGAGCAGTTCTTC
TRBV7-2	.	TRBJ2-3	.	CASRGRRRGPPSTDTQYF	TGTGCCAGCCGCGGGCGTCGGCGGGGGCCTCCCTCCACAGATACGCAGTATTTT
TRBV5-6	TRBD1	TRBJ2-7	.	CASSFGQGLSSYEQYF	TGTGCCAGCAGTTTTGGACAGGGACTCTCCTCCTACGAGCAGTACTTC
TRBV19	.	TRBJ2-3	once	CASSMRLTGGPKADTQYF	TGTGCCAGTAGTATGAGGCTTACCGGAGGACCCAAGGCAGATACGCAGTATTTT
TRBV7-2	TRBD1	TRBJ2-1	.	CASSIGQGRYNEQFF	TGTGCCAGCAGCATCGGACAGGGGCGCTACAATGAGCAGTTCTTC
TRBV27	TRBD1	TRBJ1-1	.	CASSFSGTGGANTEAFF	TGTGCCAGCAGTTTTTCCGGGACAGGGGGCGCGAACACTGAAGCTTTCTTT
TRBV7-2	.	TRBJ1-2	.	CASSTTLTGHYGYTF	TGTGCCAGCAGCACTACTCTTACAGGGCACTATGGCTACACCTTC
TRBV19	TRBD1	TRBJ2-7	.	CASSGTGTGTYEQYF	TGTGCCAGTAGTGGAACGGGGACAGGAACCTACGAGCAGTACTTC
TRBV30	.	TRBJ1-2	few	CAWGRPGVYGYTF	TGTGCCTGGGGGAGACCAGGGGTCTATGGCTACACCTTC
TRBV29-1	.	TRBJ1-2	.	CSVGKLEGRDYGYTF	TGCAGCGTTGGGAAGTTAGAGGGAAGGGACTATGGCTACACCTTC
TRBV4-1	TRBD2	TRBJ2-5	.	CASSQPSGGRETQYF	TGCGCCAGCAGCCAACCTAGCGGGGGTCGGGAGACCCAGTACTTC
TRBV7-9	.	TRBJ1-1	.	CASSLTEMNTEAFF	TGTGCCAGCAGCCTGACGGAGATGAACACTGAAGCTTTCTTT
TRBV28	.	TRBJ2-7	.	CASSYGDRLPYEQYF	TGTGCCAGCAGCTACGGAGACCGCCTGCCTTACGAGCAGTACTTC
TRBV9	TRBD1	TRBJ1-3	.	CASSVGDSSGNTIYF	TGTGCCAGCAGCGTAGGGGACAGCTCTGGAAACACCATATATTTT
TRBV6-5	TRBD1	TRBJ1-2	few	CASRPGQDYGYTF	TGTGCCAGCAGACCCGGACAGGACTATGGCTACACCTTC
TRBV9	TRBD1	TRBJ1-1	.	CASSVGDRGGTEAFF	TGTGCCAGCAGCGTAGGCGACAGGGGAGGCACTGAAGCTTTCTTT
TRBV7-9	TRBD2	TRBJ2-1	.	CASSSGANEQFF	TGTGCCAGCAGCAGCGGGGCCAATGAGCAGTTCTTC
TRBV18	.	TRBJ2-7	many	CASSPRAGTPYEQYF	TGTGCCAGCTCACCACGGGCAGGAACTCCCTACGAGCAGTACTTC
TRBV6-6	.	TRBJ2-7	.	CASSSRDHEQYF	TGTGCCAGCAGCTCGCGAGATCACGAGCAGTACTTC
TRBV9	TRBD2	TRBJ2-5	.	CASSVGDSGGPQETQYF	TGTGCCAGCAGCGTAGGAGATAGCGGGGGGCCACAAGAGACCCAGTACTTC
TRBV9	.	TRBJ2-3	.	CASSFATDTQYF	TGTGCCAGCAGCTTCGCGACTGATACGCAGTATTTT
TRBV19	.	TRBJ2-7	few	CASSIGQGSEQYF	TGTGCCAGTAGTATAGGTCAGGGTAGCGAGCAGTACTTC
TRBV29-1	TRBD2	TRBJ2-1	.	CSVVEWAGGVDEQFF	TGCAGCGTCGTTGAATGGGCGGGGGGGGTCGATGAGCAGTTCTTC
TRBV9	.	TRBJ1-6	.	CASSPRGGNSPLHF	TGTGCCAGCAGCCCGAGAGGTGGAAATTCACCCCTCCACTTT
TRBV5-1	TRBD1	TRBJ2-6	.	CASSSIQGAGANVLTF	TGCGCCAGCAGCTCAATACAGGGGGCTGGGGCCAACGTCCTGACTTTC
TRBV2	.	TRBJ2-2	.	CASSARVGNTGELFF	TGTGCCAGCAGTGCCAGGGTCGGTAACACCGGGGAGCTGTTTTTT
TRBV7-8	.	TRBJ2-5	.	CASSHPGLKETQYF	TGTGCCAGCAGCCACCCGGGACTGAAAGAGACCCAGTACTTC
TRBV14	.	TRBJ2-1	.	CASSQLDRSSYNEQFF	TGTGCCAGCAGCCAGCTAGACAGAAGCTCCTACAATGAGCAGTTCTTC
TRBV7-9	TRBD1	TRBJ1-1	few	CASSLPGGPEAFF	TGTGCCAGCAGCTTACCAGGGGGCCCTGAAGCTTTCTTT